Described below is a single T cell receptor beta chain sequence and its context. The sample is drawn from a study of OX40 agonist ivuxolimab in advanced cancers. Assay: immunoSEQ multiplex PCR; the TCRdb copy retains only in-frame clones and omits some. The sample comprises 150,000 to 190,000 clones, approximately 94% of which are singletons, and about 0.31% rests with the top ten. The germline V gene has CDR1 LNHDA and CDR2 SQIVND (reference sequence). The CDR3 runs 17 residues. V lost 1 base, J lost 0 bases, and 13 bases lay in between. This TCR derives from an adult with an advanced solid tumor such as melanoma, head and neck, liver or kidney cancer. Sample: CD4+ or CD8+ T cells sorted from blood, taken in a trial of the OX40 agonist ivuxolimab. The rearrangement links TRBV19 to TRBJ1-5; D remains ambiguous. The CDR3 DNA is TGTGCCAGTAGTATAGGGGGTCCGGCCCATAGCAATCAGCCCCAGCATTTT. This sequence encodes CASSIGGPAHSNQPQHF. The whole variable domain, remainder taken from reference TRBV19 and TRBJ1-5, is DGGITQSPKYLFRKEGQNVTLSCEQNLNHDAMYWYRQDPGQGLRLIYYSQIVNDFQKGDIAEGYSVSREKKESFPLTVTSAQKNPTAFYLCASSIGGPAHSNQPQHFGDGTRLSIL.